Described below is a single TCR beta chain sequence and its context. Antigen specificity is unknown. This beta chain turned up in a library designed for alpha chains; as an off-target read, its abundance says little. The study tagged each TCR cDNA molecule with a unique molecular identifier. TCRdb independently ran MiXCR on the 5' RACE reads; one entry per CDR3 protein. The table includes over 1,000 distinct CDR3 sequences, about 17% detected once. These data belong to a study of spatial heterogeneity in lung cancer. Study-wide context: Strongly correlated with TCR transcript counts in tumor regions was a T cell module score, which was a transcriptional module score calculated from matched bulk RNA-seq.

V was pared by 4 bases and J by 7 bases, with 15 bases of the junction left unmatched. The CDR3 contains 18 residues. CDR1 is SGHTA, CDR2 FQGNSA, per germline. Time point given: sample taken at primary tumor resection. Whole RNA from tumor, nontumor lung or frozen PBMC was sequenced unsorted. Study conclusions and caveats: For expanded intratumoral alpha and beta TCRs, counts tracked tumor mutation counts.

The sequences come from lung tumor tissue, collected at surgery. This receptor was identified in a female donor with early-stage non-small cell lung cancer. The chain has TRBV7-2 and TRBJ2-1; 11 bases line up with TRBD2. CDR3 nucleotides: TGTGCCAGCAGCTCCCGCTTTAAACTAGCGGGAGAGGGAAATGAGCAGTTCTTC. This translates into CASSSRFKLAGEGNEQFF.